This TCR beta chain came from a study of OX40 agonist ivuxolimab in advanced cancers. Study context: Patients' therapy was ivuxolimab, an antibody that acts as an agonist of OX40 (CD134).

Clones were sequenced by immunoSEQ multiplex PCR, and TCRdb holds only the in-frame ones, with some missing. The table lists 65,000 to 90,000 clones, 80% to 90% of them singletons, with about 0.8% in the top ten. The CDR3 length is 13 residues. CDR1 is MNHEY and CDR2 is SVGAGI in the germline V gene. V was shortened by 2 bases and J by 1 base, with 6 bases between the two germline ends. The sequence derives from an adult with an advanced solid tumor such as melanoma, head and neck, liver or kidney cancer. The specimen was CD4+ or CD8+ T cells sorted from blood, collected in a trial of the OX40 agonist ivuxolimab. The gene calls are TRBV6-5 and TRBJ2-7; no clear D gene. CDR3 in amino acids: CASSYAASYEQYF. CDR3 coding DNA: TGTGCCAGCAGTTACGCAGCGTCCTACGAGCAGTACTTC.